The 3 T cell receptor beta chains below were found in one sample sequenced in a study of blood T cell repertoires in COVID-19 (dated by TCRdb to the early 2020s). Preparation of the library involved the immunoSEQ multiplex PCR assay. The table comes from immuneACCESS by way of TCRdb, which keeps in-frame sequences with V and J called. Part of the clones is missing from these tables; in studies checked, under half for an unresolved V gene and the rest for unknown reasons. This sample lists approximately 190,000 clones; nearly 85% were detected once. In total, the top ten clones hold roughly 5.1% of the sample. Sequenced sample: peripheral blood. Every receptor here comes from a woman in her 30s with acute or convalescent COVID-19.

The chain links TRBV28 to TRBJ2-3; TRBD1 agrees at 7 bases. This CDR3 region has 15 residues. V shed 1 base and J 1 base; nucleotides not matched to a gene: 2. In germline, CDR1 is MDHEN, CDR2 SYDVKM. CDR3 DNA sequence: TGTGCCAGCAGTTTATTAACAGGGGGCACAGATACGCAGTATTTT. It translates to CASSLLTGGTDTQYF.

The chain employs TRBV5-8 and TRBJ1-2, with 8 bases fitting TRBD1. Losses at the gene ends were 4 bases for V and 4 bases for J; bases not matched to a gene: 3. The CDR3 totals 13 residues. Germline V lookup: CDR1 SGHTS, CDR2 YDEGEE. For the CDR3, the DNA is TGTGCCAGCAGCCTACAGGGGGTCTATGGCTACACCTTC. Amino acids: CASSLQGVYGYTF.

The chain has TRBV28 and TRBJ2-2; no firm D call. Trimming left V 3 bases short and J 2 bases short, with 10 bases between. The length of the CDR3 is 15 residues. Germline CDR1 and CDR2: MDHEN and SYDVKM. CDR3 region: CASSFSLVNTGELFF. CDR3 nucleotide sequence: TGTGCCAGCAGTTTCTCCCTAGTCAACACCGGGGAGCTGTTTTTT.